This T cell receptor (beta chain) was retrieved from a study of blood T cell repertoires in COVID-19. As for the study in general: Sites across the United States, Italy and Spain contributed samples from acute and convalescent COVID-19. From T cells, B-cell-depleted T cells, or PBMCs came the material, which was cDNA or gDNA.

Germline V lookup: CDR1 LNHNV, CDR2 YYDKDF (reference sequence). Trimming took 0 bases from V and 5 from J, leaving 11 bases between them. This CDR3 has 14 residues. In the original processing: Researchers report that nucleated cell counts were estimated from reference gene primer amplification. Generated by immunoSEQ multiplex PCR, the TCRdb table keeps only in-frame clones and is missing some. The DNA was the basis for D and trimming; V, J and clone size are from that table. This table holds about 74,000 clones, approximately 89% found once. The TCR was taken from a woman aged 55-70 years with active COVID-19. This chain connects TRBV15 to TRBJ2-7; TRBD1 might be the D (6 bases). Source material: peripheral blood. The CDR3 is CATSREDRRDEQYF. DNA for the CDR3: TGTGCCACCAGCAGAGAGGACAGAAGAGACGAGCAGTACTTC.